This is a list of T cell receptor beta chains from one sample in a study of blood T cell repertoires in COVID-19. Produced via immunoSEQ multiplex PCR; TCRdb's table is partial and in-frame only. Among 100,000 to 120,000 clones listed, around 80% were seen once. The sequencing input was peripheral blood. The receptors derive from a woman aged 80 or over with acute or convalescent COVID-19. The CDR3 runs from the conserved cysteine through the conserved F or W. The D gene is left open where the match is weak. Only some rows state a clone size, as once, few, many or a class for expanded clones.

>TRBJ2-2|TRBV4-1|once|TRBD2
TGCGCCAGCAGCCAAGTTCCGGGAGGAGGACGCGGGGAGCTGTTTTTT
CASSQVPGGGRGELFF
>TRBJ1-2|TRBV9|.|.
TGTGCCAGCAGCGTAGCAGGGACACCCGTCTATGGCTACACCTTC
CASSVAGTPVYGYTF
>TRBJ2-1|TRBV10-3|.|.
TGTGCCATCAGTATGATTGAAAAAGCCAATGAGCAGTTCTTC
CAISMIEKANEQFF
>TRBJ2-3|TRBV5-6|.|TRBD1
TGTGCCAGCAGCGGAGACAGGGGGCGCCCCACAGATACGCAGTATTTT
CASSGDRGRPTDTQYF
>TRBJ1-1|TRBV11-3|.|TRBD1
TGTGCCAGCCGGAATGGACAGGGACTGAACACTGAAGCTTTCTTT
CASRNGQGLNTEAFF
>TRBJ1-4|TRBV6-1|.|.
TGTGCCAGCAGTGAAGGCGGTCGGGCTAATGAAAAACTGTTTTTT
CASSEGGRANEKLFF
>TRBJ2-3|TRBV5-1|many|TRBD2
TGCGCCAGCAGCACCCTAGCGGGAGACACAGATACGCAGTATTTT
CASSTLAGDTDTQYF
>TRBJ2-5|TRBV5-1|.|TRBD2
TGCGCCAGCAGCCCAAGACTAGCGGGAGTCCGGGAGACCCAGTACTTC
CASSPRLAGVRETQYF
>TRBJ2-3|TRBV7-9|few|TRBD2
TGTGCCGGAATATCGGCGGGAGCTGGCACAGATACGCAGTATTTT
CAGISAGAGTDTQYF
>TRBJ2-2|TRBV19|.|.
TGTGCCAGTCAGAGGCAGACAGGATCCACCGGGGAGCTGTTTTTT
CASQRQTGSTGELFF
>TRBJ1-6|TRBV7-8|.|.
TGTGCCAGCAGGGGCACCACCTATAATTCACCCCTCCACTTT
CASRGTTYNSPLHF
>TRBJ2-1|TRBV6-5|.|TRBD2
TGTGCCAGCAGAACCGGGACTAGCGGGAGTCAGGAGCAGTTCTTC
CASRTGTSGSQEQFF
>TRBJ1-2|TRBV11-2|.|.
TGTGCCAGCAGGCCGGGGGGCACCGGCTGGGGCTACACCTTC
CASRPGGTGWGYTF
>TRBJ2-3|TRBV20-1|.|TRBD2
TGCAGTGCTAGTGAGCCGGGACTAGCGGGAACGCAGTATTTT
CSASEPGLAGTQYF
>TRBJ1-4|TRBV5-1|.|.
TGCGCCAGCAGTGTCGCAACTAATGAAAAACTGTTTTTT
CASSVATNEKLFF
>TRBJ2-5|TRBV29-1|.|TRBD1
TGCAGCGGCCGGGACAGGTCGAAAGAGACCCAGTACTTC
CSGRDRSKETQYF
>TRBJ1-1|TRBV19|.|.
TGTGCCAGTAGTATACAGGGGTTAGGCACTGAAGCTTTCTTT
CASSIQGLGTEAFF
>TRBJ1-1|TRBV2|.|.
TGTGCCAGCAGTCCGATTACAGGGAGGGGAGCTTTCTTT
CASSPITGRGAFF
>TRBJ2-4|TRBV11-3|.|TRBD2
TGTGCCAGCAGCTTATCAGCGGGAGGGCCGGGAGCCAAAAACATTCAGTACTTC
CASSLSAGGPGAKNIQYF
>TRBJ1-1|TRBV6-5|.|TRBD1
TGTGCCAGCAGTTACGTCGACAGGGCCACTGAAGCTTTCTTT
CASSYVDRATEAFF
>TRBJ2-7|TRBV19|.|TRBD1
TGTGCCAGTAGTATCGAGACAGGGGCCTACGAGCAGTACTTC
CASSIETGAYEQYF
>TRBJ2-7|TRBV18|.|.
TGTGCCAGCTCACCGTCCGGCGAGCAGTACTTC
CASSPSGEQYF
>TRBJ1-1|TRBV6-1|.|TRBD1
TGTGCCAGCAGTGCTGGGACAGGGGGGTCGAACACTGAAGCTTTCTTT
CASSAGTGGSNTEAFF
>TRBJ1-5|TRBV7-2|.|TRBD1
TGTGCCAGCAGCTTGGCAGGGGGCAACAATCAGCCCCAGCATTTT
CASSLAGGNNQPQHF
>TRBJ2-2|TRBV12-3/TRBV12-4|.|TRBD2
TGCGGGGCTAGCGGGGGCACCGGGGAGCTGTTTTTT
CGASGGTGELFF
>TRBJ1-2|TRBV10-3|.|TRBD1
TGTGCCATCAGTGATCTTCCGGGACAGGGGAGGTACTACACCTTC
CAISDLPGQGRYYTF
>TRBJ1-5|TRBV28|.|.
TGTGCCAGCAGTGTCAGGGTTCAGCCCCAGCATTTT
CASSVRVQPQHF
>TRBJ2-3|TRBV19|.|.
TGTGCCAGTAGTATGGCGGGGACCACAGATACGCAGTATTTT
CASSMAGTTDTQYF
>TRBJ2-7|TRBV19|.|TRBD1
TGTGCCAGTAGCCTCCGGGACAGGGGCTACGAGCAGTACTTC
CASSLRDRGYEQYF
>TRBJ2-7|TRBV13|.|.
TGTGCCAGCAGCTTAGGTGGCGGAGCCTACGAGCAGTACTTC
CASSLGGGAYEQYF
>TRBJ1-2|TRBV28|.|TRBD1
TGTGCCAGCAGTTACAGGGGGCAGGTCTATGGCTACACCTTC
CASSYRGQVYGYTF
>TRBJ2-1|TRBV3-1/TRBV3-2|.|TRBD1
TGTGCCAGCAGCCAACGGACAGGAAATGAGGATGAGCAGTTCTTC
CASSQRTGNEDEQFF
>TRBJ1-1|TRBV1|.|.
TGCACCAGCAGCCTGACAGAGAACACTGAAGCTTTCTTT
CTSSLTENTEAFF
>TRBJ2-1|TRBV18|.|.
TGTGCCAGCTCACCACCTAATAGAGTTGAGCAGTTCTTC
CASSPPNRVEQFF
>TRBJ2-3|TRBV11-2|.|TRBD2
TGTGCCAGCAGCGTCACTAGCGGGAGCGGGGATACGCAGTATTTT
CASSVTSGSGDTQYF
>TRBJ1-2|TRBV6-5|.|.
TGTGCCAGCAGTTACTCGGAGGAAAGCGGCTACACCTTC
CASSYSEESGYTF
>TRBJ2-2|TRBV5-1|few|.
TGCGCCAGCAGCTTGATAGAGGGGAACACCGGGGAGCTGTTTTTT
CASSLIEGNTGELFF
>TRBJ2-7|TRBV10-3|once|TRBD2
TGTGCCATCAGACTAGCGGGAGACCACGAGCAGTACTTC
CAIRLAGDHEQYF
>TRBJ2-1|TRBV5-1|.|TRBD2
TGCGCCAGCAGCCAGGGCCCACTAGCGGGAGCTAATGAGCAGTTCTTC
CASSQGPLAGANEQFF
>TRBJ1-1|TRBV18|.|.
TGTGCCAGCTCACCACTAGGGGGTGTTATGGGCAGAGGCACTGAAGCTTTCTTT
CASSPLGGVMGRGTEAFF
>TRBJ1-3|TRBV5-6|.|TRBD1
TGTGCCAGCAGCTTGAGACAGGGACAAAACACCATATATTTT
CASSLRQGQNTIYF
>TRBJ2-1|TRBV5-1|.|TRBD2
TGCGCCAGCAGCTTGTCGACTAGCGGGATAAATGAGCAGTTCTTC
CASSLSTSGINEQFF
>TRBJ2-5|TRBV28|.|TRBD1
TGTGCCAGCAGTTCAGGGGGCTTAGAGACCCAGTACTTC
CASSSGGLETQYF
>TRBJ2-5|TRBV27|.|TRBD2
TGTGCCAGCAGTCTTCTAGCGGGGGGGAACCAAGAGACCCAGTACTTC
CASSLLAGGNQETQYF
>TRBJ2-6|TRBV28|.|.
TGTGCCAGCACCTACTCTGGGGCCAACGTCCTGACTTTC
CASTYSGANVLTF
>TRBJ2-1|TRBV7-4|.|TRBD2
TGTGCCAGCAGCTTAGCGGGAGGGCCCTACAATGAGCAGTTCTTC
CASSLAGGPYNEQFF
>TRBJ1-4|TRBV19|.|TRBD1
TGTGCCAGTAGTATGACAGGGGGCACTGAAAAACTGTTTTTT
CASSMTGGTEKLFF